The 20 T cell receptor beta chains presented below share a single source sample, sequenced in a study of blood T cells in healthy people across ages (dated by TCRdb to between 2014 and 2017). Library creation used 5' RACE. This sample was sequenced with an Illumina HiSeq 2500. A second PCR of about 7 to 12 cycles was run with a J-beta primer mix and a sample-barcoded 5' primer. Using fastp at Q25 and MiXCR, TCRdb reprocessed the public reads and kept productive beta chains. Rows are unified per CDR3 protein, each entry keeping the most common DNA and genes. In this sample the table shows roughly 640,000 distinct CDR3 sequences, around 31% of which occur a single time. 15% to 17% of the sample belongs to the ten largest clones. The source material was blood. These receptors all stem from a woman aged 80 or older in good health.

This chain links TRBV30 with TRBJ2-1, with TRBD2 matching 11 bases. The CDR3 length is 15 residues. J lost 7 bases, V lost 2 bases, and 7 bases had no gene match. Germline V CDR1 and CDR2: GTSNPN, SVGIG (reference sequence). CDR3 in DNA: TGTGCCTGGAGTTTAGGGACTAGCGGAACTAATGAGCAGTTCTTC. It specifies CAWSLGTSGTNEQFF.

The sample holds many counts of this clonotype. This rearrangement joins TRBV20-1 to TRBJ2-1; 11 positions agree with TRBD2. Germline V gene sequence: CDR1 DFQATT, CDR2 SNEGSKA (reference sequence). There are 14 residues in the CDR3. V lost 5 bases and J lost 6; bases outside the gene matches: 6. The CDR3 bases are TGCAGTGCTTGGCCTAGCGGGGGGTTCAATGAGCAGTTCTTC. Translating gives CSAWPSGGFNEQFF.

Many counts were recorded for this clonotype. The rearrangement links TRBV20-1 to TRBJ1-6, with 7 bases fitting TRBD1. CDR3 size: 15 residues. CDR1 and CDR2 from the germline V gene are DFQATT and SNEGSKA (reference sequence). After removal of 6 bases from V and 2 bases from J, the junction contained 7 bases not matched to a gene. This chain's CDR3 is CSATPQGAYNSPLHF. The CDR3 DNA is TGCAGTGCCACCCCGCAGGGGGCCTATAATTCACCCCTCCACTTT.

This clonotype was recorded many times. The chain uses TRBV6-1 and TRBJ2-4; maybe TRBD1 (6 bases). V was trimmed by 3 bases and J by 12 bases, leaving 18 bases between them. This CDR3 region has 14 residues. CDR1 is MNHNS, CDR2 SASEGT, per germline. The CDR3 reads CASSDLQGVTTQYF. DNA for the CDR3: TGTGCCAGCAGTGACCTACAGGGAGTAACTACTCAGTACTTC.

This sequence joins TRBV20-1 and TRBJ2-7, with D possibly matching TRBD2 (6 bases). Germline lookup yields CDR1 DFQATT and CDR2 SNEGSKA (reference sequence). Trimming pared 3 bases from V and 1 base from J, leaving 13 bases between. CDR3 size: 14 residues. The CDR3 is CSARVRGGSYEQYF. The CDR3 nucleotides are TGCAGTGCTAGGGTGCGGGGCGGTTCCTACGAGCAGTACTTC.

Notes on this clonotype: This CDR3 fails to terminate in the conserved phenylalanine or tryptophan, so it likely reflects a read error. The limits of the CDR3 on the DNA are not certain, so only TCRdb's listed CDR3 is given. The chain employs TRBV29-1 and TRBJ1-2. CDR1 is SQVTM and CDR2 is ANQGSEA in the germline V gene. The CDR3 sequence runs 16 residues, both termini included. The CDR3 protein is CSVSGSGSIPGYGYTC.

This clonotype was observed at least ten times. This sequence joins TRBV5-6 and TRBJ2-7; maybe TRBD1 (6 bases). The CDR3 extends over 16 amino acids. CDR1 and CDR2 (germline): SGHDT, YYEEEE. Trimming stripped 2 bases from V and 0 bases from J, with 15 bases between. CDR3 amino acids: CASSFWSGTSSYEQYF. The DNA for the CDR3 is TGTGCCAGCAGCTTTTGGTCCGGGACAAGCTCCTACGAGCAGTACTTC.

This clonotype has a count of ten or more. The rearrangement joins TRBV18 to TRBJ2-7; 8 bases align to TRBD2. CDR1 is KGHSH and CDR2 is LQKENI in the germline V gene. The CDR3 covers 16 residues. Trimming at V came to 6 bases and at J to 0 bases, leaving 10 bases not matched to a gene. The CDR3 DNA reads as TGTGCCAGCTCTCGATCGGGACTAGAGAGCTCCTACGAGCAGTACTTC. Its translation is CASSRSGLESSYEQYF.

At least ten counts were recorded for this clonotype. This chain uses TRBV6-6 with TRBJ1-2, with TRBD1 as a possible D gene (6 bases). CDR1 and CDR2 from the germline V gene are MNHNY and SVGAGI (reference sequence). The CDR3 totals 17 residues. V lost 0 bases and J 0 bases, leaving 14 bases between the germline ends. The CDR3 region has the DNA TGTGCCAGCAGTTACTCTAGACAGGCCCCGGCTAACTATGGCTACACCTTC. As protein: CASSYSRQAPANYGYTF.

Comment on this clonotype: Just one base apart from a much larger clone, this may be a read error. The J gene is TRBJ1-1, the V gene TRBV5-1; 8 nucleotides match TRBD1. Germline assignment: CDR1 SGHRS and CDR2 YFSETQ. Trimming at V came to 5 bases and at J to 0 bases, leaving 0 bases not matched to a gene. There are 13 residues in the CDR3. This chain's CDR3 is CASRGQVNTEAFF. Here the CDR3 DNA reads TGCGCCAGCAGGGGACAGGTGAACACTGAAGCTTTCTTT.

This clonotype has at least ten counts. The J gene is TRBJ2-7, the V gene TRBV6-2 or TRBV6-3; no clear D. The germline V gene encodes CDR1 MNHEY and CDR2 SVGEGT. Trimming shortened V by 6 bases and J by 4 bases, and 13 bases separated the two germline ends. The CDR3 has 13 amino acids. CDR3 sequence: CASSPYDGYEQYF. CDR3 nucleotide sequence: TGTGCCAGCAGCCCCTATGACGGATACGAGCAGTACTTC.

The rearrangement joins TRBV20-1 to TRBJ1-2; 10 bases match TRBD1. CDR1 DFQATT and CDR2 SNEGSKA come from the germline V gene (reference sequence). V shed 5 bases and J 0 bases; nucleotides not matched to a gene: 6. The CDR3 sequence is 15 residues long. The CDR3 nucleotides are TGCAGTGCTTACGGGACAGGGGATCCTAACTATGGCTACACCTTC. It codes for CSAYGTGDPNYGYTF.

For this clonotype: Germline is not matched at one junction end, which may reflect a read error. The CDR3 reads CNARGRSAYTQYF. The CDR3 DNA follows: TGCAATGCTAGAGGTCGGAGCGCGTATACGCAGTATTTT. The J gene is TRBJ2-3, the V gene TRBV20-1; D ambiguous. CDR1 and CDR2 from the germline V gene are DFQATT and SNEGSKA (reference sequence). CDR3 length equals 13 residues.

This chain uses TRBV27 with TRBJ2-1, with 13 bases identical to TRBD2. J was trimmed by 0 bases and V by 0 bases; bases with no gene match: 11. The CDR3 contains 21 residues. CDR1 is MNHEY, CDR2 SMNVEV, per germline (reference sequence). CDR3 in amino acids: CASSLSYPGLAGPPSYNEQFF. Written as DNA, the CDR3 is TGTGCCAGCAGTTTATCCTACCCGGGACTAGCGGGACCACCCTCCTACAATGAGCAGTTCTTC.

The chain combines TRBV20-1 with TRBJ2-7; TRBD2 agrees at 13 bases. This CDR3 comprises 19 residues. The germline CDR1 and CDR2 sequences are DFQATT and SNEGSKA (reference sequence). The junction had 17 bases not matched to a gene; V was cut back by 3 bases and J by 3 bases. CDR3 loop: CSASLLGLAGVPLIYEQYF. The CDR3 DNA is TGCAGTGCTAGCCTTCTCGGACTAGCGGGGGTCCCACTCATCTACGAGCAGTACTTC.

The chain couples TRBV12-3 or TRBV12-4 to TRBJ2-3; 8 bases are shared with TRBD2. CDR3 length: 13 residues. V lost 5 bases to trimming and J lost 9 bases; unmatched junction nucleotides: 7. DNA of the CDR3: TGTGCCAGCAGTACGAACCTAGCGGGCACGCAGTATTTT. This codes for CASSTNLAGTQYF.

In DNA form, the CDR3 reads TGCAGTGCCACAGGTCGGGCAGGGGCGATGAACACTGAAGCTTTCTTT. This translates into CSATGRAGAMNTEAFF. This chain uses TRBV20-1 with TRBJ1-1; perhaps TRBD1 as D (6 bases). CDR3 length: 16 residues. V lost 6 bases, J lost 0 bases, and 20 bases lay in between. Looked up from germline, CDR1 is DFQATT and CDR2 is SNEGSKA (reference sequence).

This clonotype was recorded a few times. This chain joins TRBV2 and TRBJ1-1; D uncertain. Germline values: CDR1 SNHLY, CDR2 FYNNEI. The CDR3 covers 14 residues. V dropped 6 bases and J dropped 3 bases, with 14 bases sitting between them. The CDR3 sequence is CASRERTVDTEAFF. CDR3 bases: TGTGCCAGCAGAGAAAGGACCGTGGACACTGAAGCTTTCTTT.

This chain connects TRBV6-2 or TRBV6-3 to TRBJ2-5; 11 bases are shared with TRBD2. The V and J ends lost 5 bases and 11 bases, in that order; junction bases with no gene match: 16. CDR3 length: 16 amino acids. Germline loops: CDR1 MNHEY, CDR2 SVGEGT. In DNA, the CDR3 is TGTGCCAGCAGTCCTAGCGGGGGGTTCACCGGGTATGAGCAGTACTTC. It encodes CASSPSGGFTGYEQYF.

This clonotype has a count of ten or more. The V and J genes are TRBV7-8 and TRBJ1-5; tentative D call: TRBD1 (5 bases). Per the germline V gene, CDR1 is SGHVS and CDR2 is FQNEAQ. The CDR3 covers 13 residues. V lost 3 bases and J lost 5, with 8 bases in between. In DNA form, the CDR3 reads TGTGCCAGCAGCTTCCGGGGGGATCAGCCCCAGCATTTT. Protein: CASSFRGDQPQHF.